Following are 27 T cell receptor beta chains from one sample sequenced in a study of cytomegalovirus exposure and HLA in healthy donors. A multiplex PCR was run with 60 Vbeta primers and 13 Jbeta primers. Assay: immunoSEQ multiplex PCR; the TCRdb copy retains only in-frame clones and omits some. The sample carries 150,000 to 200,000 clones, 79% recorded once. The sample consisted of PBMCs. The receptors shown here come from a woman aged 50 to 60 in good health and CMV-seronegative.

This clone was seen a few times. The chain combines TRBV11-2 with TRBJ1-1, with 7 bases fitting TRBD1. The V gene's germline CDR1 is SGHAT and CDR2 FQNNGV. Losses at the gene ends were 3 bases for V and 3 bases for J; bases not matched to a gene: 4. CDR3 size: 14 residues. CDR3 nucleotide sequence: TGTGCCAGCAGCTTCCGGGACAGTTACACTGAAGCTTTCTTT. This gives the protein CASSFRDSYTEAFF.

This chain uses TRBV18 with TRBJ2-3; the D gene is possibly TRBD2 (6 bases). Germline V lookup: CDR1 KGHSH, CDR2 LQKENI. The length of the CDR3 is 16 residues. Trimming pared 6 bases from V and 1 base from J, leaving 17 bases between. In DNA form, the CDR3 reads TGTGCCAGCTCGGCAAAAGAGGGAGGTCGCACAGATACGCAGTATTTT. The encoded protein is CASSAKEGGRTDTQYF. The full variable domain, in which reference TRBV18 and TRBJ2-3 provide the parts outside the CDR3, is NAGVMQNPRHLVRRRGQEARLRCSPMKGHSHVYWYRQLPEEGLKFMVYLQKENIIDESGMPKERFSAEFPKEGPSILRIQQVVRGDSAAYFCASSAKEGGRTDTQYFGPGTRLTVL.

This sequence joins TRBV28 and TRBJ2-2; D might be TRBD2 (6 bases). V gave up 7 bases and J gave up 4 bases, with 19 bases separating them. Germline CDR1 MDHEN, CDR2 SYDVKM. This CDR3 is 16 amino acids long. The CDR3 nucleotides are TGTGCCAGCATGCGCCACGGGGGAGTCGGCACCGGGGAGCTGTTTTTT. Its translation: CASMRHGGVGTGELFF.

The count of this clone is one. The chain joins TRBV7-2 to TRBJ1-1, with TRBD1 matching 10 bases. Germline V gene data show CDR1 as SGHTA and CDR2 as FQGNSA. The length of the CDR3 is 15 residues. V shed 4 bases, J shed 1 base, and the junction held 3 bases outside the gene matches. The CDR3 DNA follows: TGTGCCAGCAGCTCAGGACAGGGGGGGAACACTGAAGCTTTCTTT. Amino acids: CASSSGQGGNTEAFF.

The gene calls are TRBV15 and TRBJ1-2, with 8 positions matching TRBD1. J was trimmed by 3 bases and V by 9 bases; bases with no gene match: 6. The CDR3 contains 13 residues. Germline values: CDR1 LNHNV, CDR2 YYDKDF (reference sequence). CDR3 coding DNA: TGTGCCACTACAGGGGGGGAACACTATGGCTACACCTTC. It encodes CATTGGEHYGYTF.

This rearrangement joins TRBV28 to TRBJ1-5; 10 bases match TRBD1. V trimming: 6 bases; J trimming: 2 bases; junction bases outside the gene matches: 7. Germline CDR1 is MDHEN and CDR2 is SYDVKM. The CDR3 is made up of 16 amino acids. CDR3 residues: CASSHRGTGGNQPQHF. In DNA form, the CDR3 reads TGTGCCAGCAGCCATAGGGGGACAGGGGGCAATCAGCCCCAGCATTTT.

As for this clone: This is likely an artifact of a read error, given a far larger clone one base away. This rearrangement joins TRBV28 to TRBJ1-1; D possibly corresponds to TRBD1 (5 bases). V was pared by 7 bases and J by 1 base, with 13 bases between. Per germline, CDR1 MDHEN and CDR2 SYDVKM. This CDR3 has 14 residues. CDR3 sequence reads: CASTKRDRNTEAFF. DNA for the CDR3: TGTGCCAGCACGAAAAGAGACAGGAACACTGAAGCTTTCTTT.

The chain employs TRBV6-5 and TRBJ2-7; 9 positions agree with TRBD2. This CDR3 contains 15 residues. Germline lookup yields CDR1 MNHEY and CDR2 SVGAGI. Trimming took 9 bases from V and 5 from J; bases not matched to a gene: 14. The CDR3 sequence is CASHSLAGLVNEQYF. In nucleotides, the CDR3 is TGTGCCAGTCATAGCCTAGCGGGATTGGTGAACGAGCAGTACTTC.

The genes are TRBV11-2 and TRBJ2-7; TRBD2 matches 11 bases. Germline V gene data show CDR1 as SGHAT and CDR2 as FQNNGV. This CDR3 is built from 16 residues. Losses at the gene ends were 0 bases for V and 10 bases for J; bases not matched to a gene: 11. The CDR3 is CASSLETSGAGFGQYF. The DNA of the CDR3 is TGTGCCAGCAGCTTAGAGACTAGCGGGGCGGGTTTCGGACAGTACTTC.

This chain connects TRBV7-9 to TRBJ1-1; 9 bases are a match to TRBD1. Per germline, CDR1 SEHNR and CDR2 FQNEAQ (reference sequence). This CDR3 is 14 amino acids long. V was pared by 5 bases and J by 7 bases, with 8 bases of the junction left unmatched. The CDR3 reads CASSPRDRAVEAFF. The CDR3 DNA reads TGTGCCAGCAGCCCCCGGGACAGGGCGGTTGAAGCTTTCTTT.

The rearrangement links TRBV5-1 to TRBJ1-1; D is undetermined. Germline V gene sequence: CDR1 SGHRS, CDR2 YFSETQ. The CDR3 sequence is 14 residues long. V was cut by 0 bases and J by 0 bases, with 6 bases left in between. The CDR3 nucleotides read TGCGCCAGCAGCTTGGCCGTAATGAACACTGAAGCTTTCTTT. Protein sequence: CASSLAVMNTEAFF. Drawing the rest from reference TRBV5-1 and TRBJ1-1, the complete variable domain is KAGVTQTPRYLIKTRGQQVTLSCSPISGHRSVSWYQQTPGQGLQFLFEYFSETQRNKGNFPGRFSGRQFSNSRSEMNVSTLELGDSALYLCASSLAVMNTEAFFGQGTRLTVV.

The chain uses TRBV5-8 and TRBJ2-5; 8 nucleotides align to TRBD1. V dropped 1 base and J dropped 3; count of bases not matched to a gene: 5. The length of the CDR3 is 15 residues. CDR1 and CDR2 (germline): SGHTS, YDEGEE. The CDR3 here is CASSLFWTGKETQYF. The CDR3 DNA follows: TGTGCCAGCAGCTTGTTCTGGACAGGGAAAGAGACCCAGTACTTC.

On this clone itself: At the DNA level, this CDR3 is encoded by other sequences in the same sample as well. V is TRBV27 and J is TRBJ1-5; perhaps TRBD1 as D (5 bases). Germline loops: CDR1 MNHEY, CDR2 SMNVEV (reference sequence). This CDR3 has 15 residues. V was clipped by 3 bases and J by 0 bases, with 9 bases between them. In DNA form, the CDR3 reads TGTGCCAGCAGTTTTGACAGCTATAGCAATCAGCCCCAGCATTTT. Protein product: CASSFDSYSNQPQHF.

The chain links TRBV5-4 to TRBJ1-2; no clear D gene. The CDR3 has 14 residues. V dropped 4 bases and J dropped 3 bases, with 13 bases sitting between them. Per the germline V gene, CDR1 is SGHNT and CDR2 is YYREEE (reference sequence). The CDR3 DNA sequence: TGTGCCAGCAGCCGCCCCGACAAGGACTATGGCTACACCTTC. Protein: CASSRPDKDYGYTF.

The V gene is TRBV7-9, the J gene TRBJ1-1; weak D call: TRBD1 (6 bases). Germline V gene lookup returns CDR1 SEHNR and CDR2 FQNEAQ (reference sequence). The CDR3 totals 15 residues. The V end lost 1 base, the J end lost 4 bases, and 13 bases lay between the germline ends. The CDR3 loop reads CASSLVGAGATEAFF. The CDR3 nucleotides are TGTGCCAGCAGCTTAGTAGGCGCAGGGGCCACTGAAGCTTTCTTT.

The chain uses TRBV27 and TRBJ2-5; no firm D call. The germline V gene has CDR1 MNHEY and CDR2 SMNVEV (reference sequence). There are 14 residues in the CDR3. Deletions cut 5 bases from V and 1 base from J, with 11 bases between. The CDR3 nucleotides are TGTGCCAGCAGTCCCCGAGTCGGCCAAGAGACCCAGTACTTC. This gives the protein CASSPRVGQETQYF.

The chain uses TRBV9 and TRBJ1-1, with 7 positions matching TRBD1. The CDR3 has 14 amino acids. V shed 3 bases and J 4 bases; nucleotides not matched to a gene: 6. In germline, CDR1 is SGDLS, CDR2 YYNGEE. CDR3 bases: TGTGCCAGCAGCGGAGGGGGCGCGGGCACTGAAGCTTTCTTT. Its protein product is CASSGGGAGTEAFF.

The chain carries TRBV25-1 and TRBJ2-3, with 8 positions matching TRBD2. The V and J ends lost 5 bases and 0 bases, in that order; junction bases with no gene match: 4. Germline CDR1 MGHDK, CDR2 SYGVNS. The CDR3 has 15 residues. The CDR3, as DNA: TGTGCCAGCAGTCAGGCTAGCGGGAGCACAGATACGCAGTATTTT. As protein: CASSQASGSTDTQYF.

The rearrangement links TRBV10-1 to TRBJ1-3; TRBD1 is a possible D gene (5 bases). Germline CDR1 and CDR2: WNHNN and SYGVQD (reference sequence). This CDR3 has 16 residues. Trimming left V 8 bases short and J 0 bases short, with 17 bases between. DNA for the CDR3: TGCGCCAGCTACAGCCTGGGGCAGAACTCTGGAAACACCATATATTTT. It encodes CASYSLGQNSGNTIYF.

The chain employs TRBV27 and TRBJ1-6; D is unresolved. Trimming removed 3 bases from V and 9 bases from J, with 9 bases in between. Germline loops: CDR1 MNHEY, CDR2 SMNVEV (reference sequence). This CDR3 has 13 residues. CDR3 sequence reads: CASSLHSVSPLHF. CDR3 nucleotide sequence: TGTGCCAGCAGTTTGCACAGTGTTTCACCCCTCCACTTT.

This clone came up once. The J gene is TRBJ2-3, the V gene TRBV7-2; TRBD2 is a possible D gene (5 bases). V gave up 7 bases and J gave up 6 bases, with 23 bases separating them. Germline CDR1 SGHTA, CDR2 FQGNSA. This CDR3 spans 16 amino acids. In DNA form, the CDR3 reads TGTGCCAGCACCGAGGCCGGGCGCGGTCGAGGGGATACGCAGTATTTT. Encoded protein: CASTEAGRGRGDTQYF.

This clone appeared many times. The chain couples TRBV5-1 to TRBJ2-1; possibly TRBD2 for D (6 bases). Trimming removed 2 bases at V and 5 bases at J, with 26 bases between. This CDR3 comprises 19 residues. Germline lookup yields CDR1 SGHRS and CDR2 YFSETQ. The CDR3 protein is CASSLIPSAPNFSHNEQFF. The DNA for the CDR3 is TGCGCCAGCAGCTTAATCCCTAGCGCACCTAACTTCAGCCACAATGAGCAGTTCTTC. Using reference TRBV5-1 and TRBJ2-1 for the parts outside the CDR3, the full variable domain is KAGVTQTPRYLIKTRGQQVTLSCSPISGHRSVSWYQQTPGQGLQFLFEYFSETQRNKGNFPGRFSGRQFSNSRSEMNVSTLELGDSALYLCASSLIPSAPNFSHNEQFFGPGTRLTVL.

The DNA for the CDR3 is TGTGCCAGCTCACCTTCCTCCTTACTGGACAGGCGGAATGAGCAGTTCTTC. Protein sequence: CASSPSSLLDRRNEQFF. The rearrangement uses TRBV18 and TRBJ2-1, with 7 bases lining up with TRBD1. CDR1 and CDR2 from the germline V gene are KGHSH and LQKENI. Unmatched junction bases numbered 15, after V lost 3 bases and J lost 7 bases. This CDR3 has 17 amino acids.

The chain joins TRBV6-1 to TRBJ1-5, with TRBD1 identical over 9 bases. CDR3 length equals 15 residues. The ends lost 9 bases at V and 2 bases at J; junction bases unmatched: 8. CDR1 MNHNS and CDR2 SASEGT come from the germline V gene. CDR3 coding DNA: TGTGCCAGTCGAGACGACAGGGGGGGCAATCAGCCCCAGCATTTT. Translated: CASRDDRGGNQPQHF.

This clone was observed a few times. The chain combines TRBV7-2 with TRBJ2-3; 16 nucleotides line up with TRBD2. In germline, CDR1 is SGHTA, CDR2 FQGNSA. This CDR3 contains 17 residues. V was clipped by 1 base and J by 5 bases; unmatched bases: 3. The chain's CDR3 is CASSLGGLAGGQDTQYF. CDR3 nucleotides: TGTGCCAGCAGCTTAGGGGGACTAGCGGGGGGGCAAGATACGCAGTATTTT.

The chain joins TRBV19 to TRBJ1-2; the D gene is possibly TRBD1 (6 bases). The V and J ends lost 7 bases and 0 bases respectively, with 12 bases between them. Germline V gives CDR1 LNHDA, CDR2 SQIVND (reference sequence). The CDR3 loop spans 14 amino acids. CDR3 in amino acids: CASKGDKSNYGYTF. Here the CDR3 DNA reads TGTGCCAGTAAGGGGGACAAATCTAACTATGGCTACACCTTC.

The chain recombines TRBV28 with TRBJ1-5; TRBD1 aligns across 7 bases. Germline CDR1 is MDHEN and CDR2 is SYDVKM. Unmatched junction bases numbered 6, after V lost 6 bases and J lost 4 bases. This CDR3 is 14 amino acids long. In DNA form, the CDR3 reads TGTGCCAGCAGGTACGGGACAGCAAATCAGCCCCAGCATTTT. This encodes CASRYGTANQPQHF.